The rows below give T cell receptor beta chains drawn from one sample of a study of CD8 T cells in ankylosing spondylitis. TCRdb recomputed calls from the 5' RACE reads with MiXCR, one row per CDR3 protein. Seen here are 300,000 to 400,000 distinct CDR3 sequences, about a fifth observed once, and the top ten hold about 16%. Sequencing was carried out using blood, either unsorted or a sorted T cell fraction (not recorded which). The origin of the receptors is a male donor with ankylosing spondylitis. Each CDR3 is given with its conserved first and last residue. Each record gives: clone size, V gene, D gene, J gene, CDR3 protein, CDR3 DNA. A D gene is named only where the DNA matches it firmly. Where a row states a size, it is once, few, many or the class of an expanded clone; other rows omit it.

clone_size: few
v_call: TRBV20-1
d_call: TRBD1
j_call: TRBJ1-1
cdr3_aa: CSARDRQGATEAFF
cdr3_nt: TGCAGTGCTAGGGATCGACAGGGCGCCACTGAAGCTTTCTTT

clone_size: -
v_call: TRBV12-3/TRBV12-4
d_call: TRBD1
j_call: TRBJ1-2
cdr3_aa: CASSHRGPYGYTF
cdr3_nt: TGTGCCAGCAGCCACAGGGGCCCCTATGGCTACACCTTC

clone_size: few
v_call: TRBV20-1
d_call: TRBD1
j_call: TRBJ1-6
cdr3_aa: CSAKNRLTGGYDSPLHF
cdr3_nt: TGCAGTGCCAAAAACCGACTGACAGGGGGTTATGATTCACCCCTCCACTTT

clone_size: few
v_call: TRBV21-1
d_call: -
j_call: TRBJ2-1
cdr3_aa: CASSKMRPCGSEQFF
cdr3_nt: TGTGCCAGCAGCAAAATGAGGCCCTGTGGGAGTGAGCAGTTCTTC

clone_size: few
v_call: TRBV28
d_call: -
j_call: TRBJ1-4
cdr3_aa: CASSFWQGATNEKLFF
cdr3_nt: TGTGCCAGCAGTTTTTGGCAGGGAGCAACTAATGAAAAACTGTTTTTT

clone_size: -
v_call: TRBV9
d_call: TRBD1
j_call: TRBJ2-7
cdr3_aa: CASSVESTGAPHEQYF
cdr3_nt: TGTGCCAGCAGCGTAGAGTCGACAGGGGCCCCCCACGAGCAGTACTTC

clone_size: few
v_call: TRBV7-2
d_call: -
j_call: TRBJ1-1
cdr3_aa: CASSLATGFTEAFF
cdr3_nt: TGTGCCAGCAGCTTAGCAACAGGATTTACTGAAGCTTTCTTT

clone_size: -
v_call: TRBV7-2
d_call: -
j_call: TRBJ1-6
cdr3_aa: CASSLARGSSPLHF
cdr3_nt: TGTGCCAGCAGCTTAGCCAGGGGAAGTTCACCCCTCCACTTT

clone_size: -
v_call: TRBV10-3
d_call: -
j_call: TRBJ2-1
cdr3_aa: CAIRSRARSYNEQFF
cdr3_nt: TGTGCCATCAGATCCCGCGCCCGTTCCTACAATGAGCAGTTCTTC

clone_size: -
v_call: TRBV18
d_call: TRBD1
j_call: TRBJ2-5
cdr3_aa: CASSPTGETQYF
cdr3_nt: TGTGCCAGCTCACCGACAGGGGAGACCCAGTACTTC

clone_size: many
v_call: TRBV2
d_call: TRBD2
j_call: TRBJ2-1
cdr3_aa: CASSGLAGGPGEQFF
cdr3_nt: TGTGCCAGCAGTGGTCTAGCGGGAGGGCCAGGTGAGCAGTTCTTC

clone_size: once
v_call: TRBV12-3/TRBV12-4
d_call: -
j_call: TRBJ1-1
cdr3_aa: CASPWAEKNTEAFF
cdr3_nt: TGTGCCAGCCCCTGGGCTGAGAAGAACACTGAAGCTTTCTTT

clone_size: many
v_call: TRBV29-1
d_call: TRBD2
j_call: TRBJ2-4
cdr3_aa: CSVATSGRAFSIQYF
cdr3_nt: TGCAGCGTTGCGACTAGCGGGAGGGCCTTCAGCATTCAGTACTTC

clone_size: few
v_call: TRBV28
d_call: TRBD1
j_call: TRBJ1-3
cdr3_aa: CAITGDGGNTIYF
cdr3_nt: TGTGCCATTACAGGGGATGGTGGAAACACCATATATTTT

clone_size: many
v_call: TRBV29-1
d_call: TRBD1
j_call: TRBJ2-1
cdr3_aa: CSAIPGQGNEQFF
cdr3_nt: TGCAGCGCGATCCCGGGACAGGGGAATGAGCAGTTCTTC

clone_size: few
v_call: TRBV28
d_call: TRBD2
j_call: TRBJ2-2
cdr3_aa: CASSSPGLAESTGELFF
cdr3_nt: TGTGCCAGCAGTTCTCCGGGACTAGCGGAGAGCACCGGGGAGCTGTTTTTT

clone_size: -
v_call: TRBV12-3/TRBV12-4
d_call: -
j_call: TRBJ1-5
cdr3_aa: CASSFHGYQPQHF
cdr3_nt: TGTGCCAGCAGTTTTCACGGGTATCAGCCCCAGCATTTT

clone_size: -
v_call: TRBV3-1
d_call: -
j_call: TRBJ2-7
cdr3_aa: CASSQYASAHEQYF
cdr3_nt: TGTGCCAGCAGCCAATATGCTAGTGCCCACGAGCAGTACTTC

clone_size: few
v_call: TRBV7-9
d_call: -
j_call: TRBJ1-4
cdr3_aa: CASSLVWNRDLEKLFF
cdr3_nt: TGTGCCAGCAGCTTAGTGTGGAACAGGGACCTTGAAAAACTGTTTTTT

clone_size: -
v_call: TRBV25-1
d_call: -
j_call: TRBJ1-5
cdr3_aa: CASSDTYSNQPQHF
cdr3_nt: TGTGCCAGCAGCGACACATATAGCAATCAGCCCCAGCATTTT

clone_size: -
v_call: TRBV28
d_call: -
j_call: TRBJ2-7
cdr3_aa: CASSPLNYEQYF
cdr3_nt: TGTGCCAGCAGCCCCTTGAACTACGAGCAGTACTTC

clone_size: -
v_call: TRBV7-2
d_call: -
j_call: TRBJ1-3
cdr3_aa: CASSWRTGTGNTIYF
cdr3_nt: TGTGCCAGCAGCTGGCGAACGGGTACAGGAAACACCATATATTTT

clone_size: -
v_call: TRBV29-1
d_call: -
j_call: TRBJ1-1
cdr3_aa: CSVVSRARAEAFF
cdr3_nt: TGCAGCGTTGTTTCGAGGGCGCGGGCTGAAGCTTTCTTT

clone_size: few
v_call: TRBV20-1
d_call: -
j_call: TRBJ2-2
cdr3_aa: CSARDGGGSYTGELFF
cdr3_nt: TGCAGTGCTAGGGACGGAGGGGGATCCTACACCGGGGAGCTGTTTTTT

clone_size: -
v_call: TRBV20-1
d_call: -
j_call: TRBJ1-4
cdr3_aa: CSARVSGRTWGKLFF
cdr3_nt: TGCAGTGCTAGAGTGTCGGGCCGCACCTGGGGAAAACTGTTTTTT

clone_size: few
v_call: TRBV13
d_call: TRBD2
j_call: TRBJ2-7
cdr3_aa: CASSLGSGSWKYEQYF
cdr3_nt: TGTGCCAGCAGCTTAGGGAGCGGGAGTTGGAAATACGAGCAGTACTTC

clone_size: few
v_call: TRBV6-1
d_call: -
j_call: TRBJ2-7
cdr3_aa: CASSRGPSYEQYF
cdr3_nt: TGTGCCAGCAGTAGGGGACCATCCTACGAGCAGTACTTC

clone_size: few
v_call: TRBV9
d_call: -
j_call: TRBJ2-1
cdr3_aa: CASSPRLAGRGNEQFF
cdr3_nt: TGTGCCAGCAGCCCCCGCTTGGCGGGAAGGGGCAATGAGCAGTTCTTC

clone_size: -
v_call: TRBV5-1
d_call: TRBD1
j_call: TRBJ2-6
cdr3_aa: CASSPRTGSGANVLTF
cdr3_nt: TGCGCCAGCAGCCCGCGGACAGGATCTGGGGCCAACGTCCTGACTTTC

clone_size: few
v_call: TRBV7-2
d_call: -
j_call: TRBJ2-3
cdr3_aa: CASSSSYGTDTQYF
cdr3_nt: TGTGCCAGCAGCTCAAGCTATGGCACAGATACGCAGTATTTT

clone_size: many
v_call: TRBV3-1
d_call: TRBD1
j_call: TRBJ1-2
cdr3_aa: CASSQGGTAYGYTF
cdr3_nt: TGTGCCAGCAGCCAAGGCGGGACAGCCTATGGCTACACCTTC

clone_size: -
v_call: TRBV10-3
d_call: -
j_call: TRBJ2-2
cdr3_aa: CATGREPQDGELFF
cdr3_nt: TGTGCCACCGGCCGGGAACCCCAAGACGGGGAGCTGTTTTTT

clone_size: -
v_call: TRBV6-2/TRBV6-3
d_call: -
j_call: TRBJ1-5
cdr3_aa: CASSYAFNQPQHF
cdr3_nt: TGTGCCAGCAGTTACGCGTTCAATCAGCCCCAGCATTTT

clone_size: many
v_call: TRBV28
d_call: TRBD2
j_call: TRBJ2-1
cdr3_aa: CASSSASGSIYEQFF
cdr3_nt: TGTGCCAGCAGTTCTGCTAGCGGGAGCATATATGAGCAGTTCTTC

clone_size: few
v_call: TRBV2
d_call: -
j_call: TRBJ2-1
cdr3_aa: CASREDRGLYNEQFF
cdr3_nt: TGTGCCAGCAGAGAAGACAGGGGACTATACAATGAGCAGTTCTTC

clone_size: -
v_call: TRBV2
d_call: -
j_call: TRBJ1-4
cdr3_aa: CASSDGSDPWEKLFF
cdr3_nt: TGTGCCAGCAGTGATGGGTCCGACCCCTGGGAAAAACTGTTTTTT

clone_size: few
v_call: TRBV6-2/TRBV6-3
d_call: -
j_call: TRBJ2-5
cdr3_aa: CASSNPYLETQYF
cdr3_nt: TGTGCCAGCAGTAACCCCTACTTAGAGACCCAGTACTTC

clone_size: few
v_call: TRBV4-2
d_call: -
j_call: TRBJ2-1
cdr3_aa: CASSQDPRGQGNEQFF
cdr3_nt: TGTGCCAGCAGCCAAGATCCGCGGGGTCAAGGGAATGAGCAGTTCTTC

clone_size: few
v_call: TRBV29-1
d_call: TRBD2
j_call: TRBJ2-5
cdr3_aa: CSVNPGTSGRAGQETQYF
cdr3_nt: TGCAGCGTTAACCCCGGGACTAGCGGGAGGGCCGGCCAAGAGACCCAGTACTTC

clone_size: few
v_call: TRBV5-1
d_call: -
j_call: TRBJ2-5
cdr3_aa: CASSRTLDPVETQYF
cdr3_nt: TGCGCCAGCAGCCGCACCTTGGACCCTGTGGAGACCCAGTACTTC

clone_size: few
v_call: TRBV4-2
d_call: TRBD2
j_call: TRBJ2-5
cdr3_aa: CASSQDNGGGLAGKVETQYF
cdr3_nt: TGTGCCAGCAGCCAAGATAACGGCGGTGGGCTAGCGGGAAAAGTAGAGACCCAGTACTTC

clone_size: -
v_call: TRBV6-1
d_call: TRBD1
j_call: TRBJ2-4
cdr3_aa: CASSVLTGTKNIQYF
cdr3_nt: TGTGCCAGCAGTGTCCTGACAGGGACCAAAAACATTCAGTACTTC

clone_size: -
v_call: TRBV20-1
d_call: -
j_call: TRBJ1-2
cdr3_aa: CSAYGVSNYGYTF
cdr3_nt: TGCAGTGCTTATGGGGTATCTAACTATGGCTACACCTTC

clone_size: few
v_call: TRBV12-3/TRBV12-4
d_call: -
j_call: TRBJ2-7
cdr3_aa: CASSLAGLGVPYEQYF
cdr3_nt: TGTGCCAGCAGTTTAGCGGGATTGGGTGTCCCCTACGAGCAGTACTTC

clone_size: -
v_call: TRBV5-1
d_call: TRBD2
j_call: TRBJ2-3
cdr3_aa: CASRSGTTNTDTQYF
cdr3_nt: TGCGCCAGCAGATCCGGGACTACCAACACAGATACGCAGTATTTT

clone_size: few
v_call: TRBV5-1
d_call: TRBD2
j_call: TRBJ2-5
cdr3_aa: CASSFRGTSGDQETQYF
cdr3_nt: TGCGCCAGCAGCTTTCGCGGGACTAGCGGTGACCAAGAGACCCAGTACTTC

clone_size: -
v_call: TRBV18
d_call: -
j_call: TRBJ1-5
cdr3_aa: CASSRGLRYQPQHF
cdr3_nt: TGTGCCAGCTCACGAGGGTTACGATATCAGCCCCAGCATTTT

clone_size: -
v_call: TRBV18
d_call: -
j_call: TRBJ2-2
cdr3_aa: CASSPRDGSNTGELFF
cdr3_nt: TGTGCCAGCTCACCAAGGGACGGATCGAACACCGGGGAGCTGTTTTTT

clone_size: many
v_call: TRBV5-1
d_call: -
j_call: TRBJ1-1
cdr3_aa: CASSLGSGPEAFF
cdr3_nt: TGCGCCAGCAGCTTGGGCTCGGGCCCTGAAGCTTTCTTT

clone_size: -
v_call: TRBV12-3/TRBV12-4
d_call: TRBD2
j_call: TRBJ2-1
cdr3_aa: CASRGLAGTYNEQFF
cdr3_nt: TGTGCCAGCAGGGGACTAGCGGGCACCTACAATGAGCAGTTCTTC

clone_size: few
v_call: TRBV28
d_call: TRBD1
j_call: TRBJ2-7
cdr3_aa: CASSTGQREQYF
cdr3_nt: TGTGCCAGCAGTACGGGACAGCGCGAGCAGTACTTC

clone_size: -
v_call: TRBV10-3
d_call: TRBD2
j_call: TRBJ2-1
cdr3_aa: CAISGAGTSRDNEQFF
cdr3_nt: TGTGCCATCAGTGGGGCCGGGACTAGCAGGGACAATGAGCAGTTCTTC

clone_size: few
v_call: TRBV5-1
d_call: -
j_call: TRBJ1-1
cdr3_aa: CASSAGTEFPLVTEAFF
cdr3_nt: TGCGCCAGCAGCGCCGGGACGGAATTCCCCTTGGTCACTGAAGCTTTCTTT

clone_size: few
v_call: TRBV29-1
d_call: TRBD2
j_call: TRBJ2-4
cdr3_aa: CSVEGTSSRLGNIQYF
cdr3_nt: TGCAGCGTTGAAGGGACTAGCAGTCGGTTAGGGAACATTCAGTACTTC

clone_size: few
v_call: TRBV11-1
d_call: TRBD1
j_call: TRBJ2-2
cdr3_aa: CASKGKGQGDLLNTGELFF
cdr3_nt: TGTGCCAGCAAGGGGAAAGGACAGGGTGATCTTCTGAACACCGGGGAGCTGTTTTTT

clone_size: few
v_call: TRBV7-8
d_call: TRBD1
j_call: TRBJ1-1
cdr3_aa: CASSSGQVNTEAFF
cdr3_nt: TGTGCCAGCAGCTCAGGACAGGTGAACACTGAAGCTTTCTTT

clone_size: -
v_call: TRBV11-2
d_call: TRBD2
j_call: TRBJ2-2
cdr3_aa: CASSLNRAGGFTGELFF
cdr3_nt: TGTGCCAGCAGCCTAAACCGCGCGGGAGGGTTTACCGGGGAGCTGTTTTTT

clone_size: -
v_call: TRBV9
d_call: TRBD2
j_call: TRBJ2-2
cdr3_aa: CASSPPSREAFGELFF
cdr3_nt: TGTGCCAGCAGCCCTCCGTCGCGGGAGGCTTTCGGGGAGCTGTTTTTT